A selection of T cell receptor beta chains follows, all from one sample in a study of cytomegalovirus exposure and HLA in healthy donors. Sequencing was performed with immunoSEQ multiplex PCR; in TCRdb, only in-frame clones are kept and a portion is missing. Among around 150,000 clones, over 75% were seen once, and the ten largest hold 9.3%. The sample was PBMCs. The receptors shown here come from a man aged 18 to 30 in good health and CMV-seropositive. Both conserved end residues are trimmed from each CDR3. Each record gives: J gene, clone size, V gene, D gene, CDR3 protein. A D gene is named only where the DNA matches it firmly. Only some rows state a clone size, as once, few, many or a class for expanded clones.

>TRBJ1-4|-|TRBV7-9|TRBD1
ASSSRSGGQEKLF
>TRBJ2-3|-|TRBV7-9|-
SSSLGGARADTQY
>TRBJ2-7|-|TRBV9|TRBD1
ASSFRTGGFDEQY
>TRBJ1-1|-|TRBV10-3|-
AISSTGLNTEAF
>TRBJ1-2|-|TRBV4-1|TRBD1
ASSQATRQGAGYT
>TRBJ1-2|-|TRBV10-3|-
AIMGTGTKDYGYT
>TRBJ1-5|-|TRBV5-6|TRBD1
ASSLYGTGYSNQPQH
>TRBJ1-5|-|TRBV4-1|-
ASSQVAGPQPQH
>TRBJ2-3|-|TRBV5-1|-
ASSTDSSSTDTQY
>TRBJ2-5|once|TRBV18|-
ASSRQGPAYQETQY
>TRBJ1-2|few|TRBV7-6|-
ASSLEGGYGYT
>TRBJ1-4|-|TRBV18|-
ASSPAAEPTNEKLF
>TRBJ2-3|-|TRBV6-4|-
ASSDKGGDTDTQY
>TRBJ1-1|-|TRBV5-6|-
ASSLDSTLMNTEAF
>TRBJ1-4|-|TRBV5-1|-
ASSLEVRSEKLF
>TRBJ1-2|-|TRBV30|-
AWSVGAGYT
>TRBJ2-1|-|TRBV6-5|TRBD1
ASSQGQGPYWEQF
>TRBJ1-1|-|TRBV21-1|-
ASSASGMENTEAF
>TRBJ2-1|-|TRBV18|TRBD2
ASSAIAGGSSYNEQF
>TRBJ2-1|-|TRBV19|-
ASSIESRRVF
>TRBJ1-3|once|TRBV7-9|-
SSLGRRRTIY
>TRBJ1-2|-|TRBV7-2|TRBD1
ASSITPGQYGYT
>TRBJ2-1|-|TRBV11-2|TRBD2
ASTRGEAGHNEQF
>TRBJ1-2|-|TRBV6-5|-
ASSSRAVYGYT
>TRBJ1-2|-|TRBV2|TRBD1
ASSPPWRGLSLADLTIYGYT
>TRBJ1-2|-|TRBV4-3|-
ASSQRGSNYGYT
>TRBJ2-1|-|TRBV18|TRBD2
ASSPTSGGYEQF
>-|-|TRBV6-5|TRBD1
ASSYSGGQGSYEQY
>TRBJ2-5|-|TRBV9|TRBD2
ASSPFGAGVGETQY
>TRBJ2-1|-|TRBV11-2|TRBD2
ASSRGGGTLGNEQF
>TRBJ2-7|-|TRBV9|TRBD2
ASSVGGAAYEQY
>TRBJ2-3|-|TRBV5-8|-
ASSLAGGDTQY
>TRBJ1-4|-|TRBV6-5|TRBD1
ASAGPRGLGEKLF
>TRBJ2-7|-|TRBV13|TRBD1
ASSSGTGKILYEQY
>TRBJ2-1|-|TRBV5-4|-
ASSSTRGNEQF
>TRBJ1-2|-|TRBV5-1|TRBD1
ASSLVSQGARYGYT
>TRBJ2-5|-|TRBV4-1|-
ASSQDFREETQY
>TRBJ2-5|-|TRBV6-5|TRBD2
ATLKGGGQETQY
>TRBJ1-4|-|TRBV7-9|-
ASSYVRGLNEKLF
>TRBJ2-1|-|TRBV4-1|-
ASSQDLGGWCNEQF